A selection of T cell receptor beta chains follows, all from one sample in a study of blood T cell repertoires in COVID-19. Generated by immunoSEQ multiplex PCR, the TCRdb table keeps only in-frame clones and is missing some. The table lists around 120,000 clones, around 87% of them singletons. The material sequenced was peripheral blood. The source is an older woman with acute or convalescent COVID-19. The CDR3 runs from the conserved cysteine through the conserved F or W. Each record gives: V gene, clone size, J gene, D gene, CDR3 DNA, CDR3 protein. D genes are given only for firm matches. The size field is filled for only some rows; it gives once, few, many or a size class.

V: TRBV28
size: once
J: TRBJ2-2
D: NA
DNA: TGTGCCAGCAGTTTATGGGACAATAGTCCCCCCGGGGAGCTGTTTTTT
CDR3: CASSLWDNSPPGELFF

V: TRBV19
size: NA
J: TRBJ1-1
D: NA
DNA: TGTGCCACCCTTCCTGGGGCCGCGCGGATGGACACTGAAGCTTTCTTT
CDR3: CATLPGAARMDTEAFF

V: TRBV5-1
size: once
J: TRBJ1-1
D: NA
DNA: TGCGCCAGCAGCTTGGTCGCGGACACTGAAGCTTTCTTT
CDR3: CASSLVADTEAFF

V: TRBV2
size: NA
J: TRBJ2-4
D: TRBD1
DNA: TGTGCCAGCATCCCGGGACAGGGCGTTAAAAACATTCAGTACTTC
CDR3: CASIPGQGVKNIQYF

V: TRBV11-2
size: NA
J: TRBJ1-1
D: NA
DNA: TGTGCCAGCAGCTCCCCCCTGGACCAACGGGGCACTGAAGCTTTCTTT
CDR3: CASSSPLDQRGTEAFF

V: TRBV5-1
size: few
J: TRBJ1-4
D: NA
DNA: TGCGCCAGCAGTTTGGGGTCAGGAGGACTCGAAAAACTGTTTTTT
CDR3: CASSLGSGGLEKLFF

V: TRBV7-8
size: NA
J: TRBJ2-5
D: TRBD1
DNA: TGTGCCAGCAGCCTGGGACAGAAAGAGACCCAGTACTTC
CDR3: CASSLGQKETQYF

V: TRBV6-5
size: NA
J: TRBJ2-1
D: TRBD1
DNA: TGTGCCAGCAGTTACTCCGGGACAGGGGACGGCCCTGGGCAGTTCTTC
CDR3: CASSYSGTGDGPGQFF

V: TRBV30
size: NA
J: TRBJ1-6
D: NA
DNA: TGTGCCTGGAGTGTACTACTAAATTCACCCCTCCACTTT
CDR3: CAWSVLLNSPLHF

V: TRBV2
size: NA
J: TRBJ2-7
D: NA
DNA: TGTGCCAGCAGAGGAACTATAACGCGGGAGCAGTACTTC
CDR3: CASRGTITREQYF

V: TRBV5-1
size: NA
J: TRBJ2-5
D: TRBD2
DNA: TGCGCCAGCAGCCCCACTACCCGGGCTAGCGGGCAAGAGACCCAGTACTTC
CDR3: CASSPTTRASGQETQYF

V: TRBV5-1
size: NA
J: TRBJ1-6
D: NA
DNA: TGCGCCAGCAGCCTAAACAGGGTGGGTTCACCCCTCCACTTT
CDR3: CASSLNRVGSPLHF